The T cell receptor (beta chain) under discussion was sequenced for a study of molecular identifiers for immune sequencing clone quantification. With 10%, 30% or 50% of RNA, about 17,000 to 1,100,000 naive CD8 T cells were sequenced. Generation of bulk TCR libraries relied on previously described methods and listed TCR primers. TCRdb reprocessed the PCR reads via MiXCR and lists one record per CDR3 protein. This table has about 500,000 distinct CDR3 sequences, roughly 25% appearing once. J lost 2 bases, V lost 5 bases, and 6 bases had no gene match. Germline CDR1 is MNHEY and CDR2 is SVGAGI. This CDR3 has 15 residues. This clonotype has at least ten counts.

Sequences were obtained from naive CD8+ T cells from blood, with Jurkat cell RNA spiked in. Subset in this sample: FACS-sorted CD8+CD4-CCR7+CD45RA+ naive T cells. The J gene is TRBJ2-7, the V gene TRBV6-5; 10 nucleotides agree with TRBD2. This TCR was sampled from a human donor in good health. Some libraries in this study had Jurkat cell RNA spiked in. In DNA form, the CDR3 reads TGTGCCAGCAGTGTAGCGGGGGGCACCCCCTACGAGCAGTACTTC. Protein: CASSVAGGTPYEQYF.